This paragraph covers one TCR beta chain sequence. The antigen is unknown. Healthy Caucasians provided all donations. This sample is part of a study of identical twins. Broader study findings: Fewer insertions characterized abundant cord blood beta clonotypes, whereas memory repertoires showed none.

Germline CDR1 and CDR2: SEHNR and FQNEAQ (reference sequence). The V end was cut by 6 bases, the J end by 5 bases, with 15 bases between. This CDR3 spans 14 amino acids. Unique molecular identifiers were present on the cDNA, which also gained a universal primer site by template switching. Via MiXCR, TCRdb re-called the 5' RACE reads, giving one row per CDR3 protein. The sample shows approximately 530,000 distinct CDR3 sequences, 20% to 25% of them seen only once. These same data were also listed under a study on yellow fever vaccine responses in identical twins.

The chain carries TRBV7-9 and TRBJ2-3; the D gene is possibly TRBD2 (5 bases). This receptor was taken from a woman aged 18-29 years in good health. The sequencing input was CD4+ T cells sorted from blood. DNA for the CDR3: TGTGCCAGCAGGAGGGAGTCCCCGGGAGATACGCAGTATTTT. The encoded protein is CASRRESPGDTQYF.